Below, 26 T cell receptor beta chains from the same sample are listed, as sequenced in a study of response to subunit inactivated influenza vaccine. A single record per CDR3 protein comes from TCRdb applying MiXCR to the RT-PCR reads. Of about 570,000 distinct CDR3 sequences in the sample, approximately 11% are singletons; the top ten hold roughly 11%. These sequences were also reported in another study, on T cells expressing NK-cell markers. As reported in that work: The TCR beta cDNA came from 5'RACE template switching with UMIs.

Sequences were derived from PBMCs from blood, sampled on the day of vaccination. The receptors originated from a middle-aged man who received an inactivated influenza vaccine.

As DNA, the CDR3 is TGTGCCAGCAGTTTTCCTAGGACTTTGGAGCAGTACTTC. This translates into CASSFPRTLEQYF. The J gene is TRBJ2-7, the V gene TRBV28, with D tentatively TRBD2 (5 bases). Per germline, CDR1 MDHEN and CDR2 SYDVKM. This CDR3 region has 13 residues. The germline V and J ends were trimmed by 3 bases and 7 bases, with 13 bases remaining between them.

This clonotype was counted only a few times. This rearrangement joins TRBV7-2 to TRBJ2-1; D is unclear. V lost 5 bases, J lost 3 bases, and 5 bases lay in between. Germline V gene data show CDR1 as SGHTA and CDR2 as FQGNSA. CDR3 length: 12 residues. The chain's CDR3 is CASSPHYNEQFF. The CDR3 DNA sequence: TGTGCCAGCAGCCCCCACTACAATGAGCAGTTCTTC.

This clonotype was detected ten times or more. The rearrangement links TRBV9 to TRBJ1-6; tentatively, D is TRBD1 (5 bases). This CDR3 region has 17 residues. Germline V gene lookup returns CDR1 SGDLS and CDR2 YYNGEE. Trimming removed 0 bases at V and 9 bases at J, with 19 bases between. As DNA, the CDR3 is TGTGCCAGCAGCGTAGAGCCGACAGTTAATCTGGGTTCACCCCTCCACTTT. It specifies CASSVEPTVNLGSPLHF.

This clonotype has more than one count but fewer than ten. The chain combines TRBV7-8 with TRBJ2-3; a possible D gene is TRBD2 (6 bases). Trimming left V 6 bases short and J 2 bases short, with 9 bases between. The CDR3 spans 13 residues. Germline V CDR1 and CDR2: SGHVS, FQNEAQ. Here the CDR3 reads CASRGLYTDTQYF. In nucleotides, the CDR3 is TGTGCCAGCAGGGGACTGTACACAGATACGCAGTATTTT.

This clonotype has only a few counts. This chain links TRBV6-1 with TRBJ2-7; 7 positions agree with TRBD1. The CDR3 loop spans 14 amino acids. Germline assignment: CDR1 MNHNS and CDR2 SASEGT. V lost 7 bases and J lost 4; bases outside the gene matches: 10. The CDR3: CASKWRQGAYEQYF. The CDR3 nucleotides are TGTGCCAGCAAGTGGCGACAGGGAGCGTACGAGCAGTACTTC.

This clonotype was seen only a few times. This CDR3 is CASSFWDNYNEQFF. The CDR3, as DNA: TGTGCCAGCAGTTTTTGGGACAACTACAATGAGCAGTTCTTC. V gene TRBV6-2 or TRBV6-3 combines with J gene TRBJ2-1, with a tentative D call TRBD1 (6 bases). Trimming cost V 4 bases and J 3 bases, with 10 bases left between them. Germline V lookup: CDR1 MNHEY, CDR2 SVGEGT. The CDR3 contains 14 residues.

This clonotype has only a few counts. The gene calls are TRBV5-1 and TRBJ2-2; unclear D gene. This CDR3 has 14 amino acids. The germline gives CDR1 SGHRS, CDR2 YFSETQ. Trimming took 3 bases from V and 8 from J, leaving 14 bases between them. CDR3 nucleotide sequence: TGCGCCAGCAGCTACACCTCTCTGTATGGGGAGCTGTTTTTT. As protein: CASSYTSLYGELFF.

The V and J genes are TRBV6-5 and TRBJ2-5; 9 nucleotides agree with TRBD1. V lost 0 bases to trimming and J lost 2 bases; unmatched junction nucleotides: 7. Per germline, CDR1 MNHEY and CDR2 SVGAGI. The CDR3 contains 17 residues. CDR3 protein: CASSYSSLGQGQETQYF. CDR3 nucleotides: TGTGCCAGCAGTTACTCATCTTTGGGACAGGGACAAGAGACCCAGTACTTC.

There are many counts of this clonotype. V gene TRBV20-1 combines with J gene TRBJ2-1; D may be TRBD2 (5 bases). The CDR3 is 16 residues long. Trimming shortened V by 1 base and J by 3 bases, and 16 bases separated the two germline ends. CDR1 DFQATT and CDR2 SNEGSKA come from the germline V gene (reference sequence). The CDR3 region is CSARVKGLALYNEQFF. For the CDR3, the DNA is TGCAGTGCTAGAGTTAAAGGCCTAGCCCTCTACAATGAGCAGTTCTTC.

This chain joins TRBV10-3 and TRBJ2-1; 7 nucleotides align to TRBD2. Germline CDR1 is ENHRY and CDR2 is SYGVKD. The CDR3 consists of 14 residues. The V and J ends lost 8 bases and 5 bases, in that order; junction bases with no gene match: 9. CDR3 sequence reads: CAIAPSGKDNEQFF. CDR3 coding DNA: TGTGCCATCGCCCCTAGCGGAAAAGACAATGAGCAGTTCTTC.

This clonotype was recorded a few times. The chain has TRBV5-1 and TRBJ2-4, with unresolved D. Germline assignment: CDR1 SGHRS and CDR2 YFSETQ. The germline V and J ends were trimmed by 2 bases and 1 base, with 7 bases remaining between them. The CDR3 covers 14 residues. Here the CDR3 DNA reads TGCGCCAGCAGCTTAGGCGATGCCAAAAACATTCAGTACTTC. Translated, it gives CASSLGDAKNIQYF.

This clonotype was found a few times. This chain joins TRBV27 and TRBJ2-2; 10 bases are a match to TRBD1. This CDR3 region has 14 residues. Germline CDR1 and CDR2: MNHEY and SMNVEV (reference sequence). J gave up 6 bases and V 6 bases, and 4 bases lay outside the gene matches. Here the CDR3 DNA reads TGTGCCAGCAGGACAGGGGGCTTCTCCGGGGAGCTGTTTTTT. This sequence encodes CASRTGGFSGELFF.

The V gene is TRBV10-3, the J gene TRBJ2-7, with D possibly matching TRBD1 (6 bases). Per germline, CDR1 ENHRY and CDR2 SYGVKD. V was shortened by 6 bases and J by 1 base, with 10 bases between the two germline ends. The CDR3 spans 13 residues. The CDR3 sequence: CAIRSGQSYEQYF. The CDR3 region has the DNA TGTGCCATCAGGAGCGGACAGTCCTACGAGCAGTACTTC.

The rearrangement uses TRBV24-1 and TRBJ2-1; D uncertain. Per germline, CDR1 KGHDR and CDR2 SFDVKD. There are 16 residues in the CDR3. The V and J ends lost 3 bases and 0 bases respectively, with 11 bases between them. CDR3 sequence (DNA): TGTGCCACCAGTGATCACAAGATCACCTCCTACAATGAGCAGTTCTTC. It is translated as CATSDHKITSYNEQFF.

The chain joins TRBV12-3 or TRBV12-4 to TRBJ2-2; 10 bases line up with TRBD1. This CDR3 has 16 amino acids. J was trimmed by 7 bases and V by 7 bases; bases with no gene match: 12. In nucleotides, the CDR3 is TGTGCCAGCATTTTTGGGACAGGGGATTTTGGCGGGGAGCTGTTTTTT. This encodes CASIFGTGDFGGELFF.

The DNA of the CDR3 is TGTGCCAGCAGTTTCCAGGGGTTGGCATACACCATATATTTT. Encoded protein: CASSFQGLAYTIYF. This sequence joins TRBV12-3 or TRBV12-4 and TRBJ1-3; D perhaps matches TRBD1 (6 bases). Trimming cost V 3 bases and J 8 bases, with 14 bases left between them. The CDR3 contains 14 residues.

The V and J genes are TRBV29-1 and TRBJ2-1, with 11 bases matching TRBD2. The CDR3 contains 16 residues. V lost 2 bases to trimming and J lost 4 bases; unmatched junction nucleotides: 7. Germline CDR1 and CDR2: SQVTM and ANQGSEA. CDR3 sequence: CSVEPSTSGIYNEQFF. The CDR3 bases are TGCAGCGTTGAACCATCGACTAGCGGGATATACAATGAGCAGTTCTTC.

Ten or more counts support this clonotype. V and J are TRBV20-1 and TRBJ2-3; TRBD2 agrees at 9 bases. The CDR3 covers 14 residues. V was clipped by 2 bases and J by 5 bases; unmatched bases: 5. Germline V gene sequence: CDR1 DFQATT, CDR2 SNEGSKA (reference sequence). CDR3 bases: TGCAGTGCTAGAATGGGACTAGCTGGAGATACGCAGTATTTT. Amino acids: CSARMGLAGDTQYF.

V gene TRBV5-1 combines with J gene TRBJ1-1; 8 bases are a match to TRBD1. This CDR3 spans 17 amino acids. J was trimmed by 4 bases and V by 4 bases; bases with no gene match: 15. The germline V gene has CDR1 SGHRS and CDR2 YFSETQ. CDR3 region: CASSPLGQGSLSTEAFF. CDR3 nucleotide sequence: TGCGCCAGCAGCCCACTCGGACAGGGTTCCTTGAGCACTGAAGCTTTCTTT.

Concerning this clonotype itself: A read error may account for a junction end that differs from germline. This chain uses TRBV7-9 with TRBJ2-2, with D perhaps assigned TRBD1 or TRBD2 (6 bases each). The CDR3 loop spans 16 amino acids. From germline, CDR1 is SEHNR and CDR2 FQNEAQ (reference sequence). The CDR3 sequence is CASTWEGGSVTGELLF. CDR3 sequence (DNA): TGTGCCAGCACCTGGGAAGGGGGGTCGGTCACCGGGGAGCTGCTTTTT.

This chain links TRBV3-1 with TRBJ1-3; the match to TRBD1 covers 8 bases. Germline V lookup: CDR1 LGHDT, CDR2 YNNKEL (reference sequence). The V and J ends lost 6 bases and 7 bases, in that order; junction bases with no gene match: 8. The CDR3 runs 14 residues. Here the CDR3 DNA reads TGTGCCAGCAGTCAACAGGGGGGGAGGAACACCATATATTTT. The encoded protein is CASSQQGGRNTIYF.

The chain employs TRBV6-4 and TRBJ2-1; 7 bases are shared with TRBD1. This CDR3 is 14 amino acids long. Germline values: CDR1 MRHNA, CDR2 SNTAGT. V shed 6 bases and J 4 bases; nucleotides not matched to a gene: 6. The CDR3 sequence: CASRRDSHYNEQFF. The DNA of the CDR3 is TGTGCCAGCAGAAGGGACAGCCATTACAATGAGCAGTTCTTC.

As concerns this clonotype: An end of the junction differs from the germline gene, which may be a read error. The gene calls are TRBV6-2 or TRBV6-3 and TRBJ1-5; the D is unclear. Germline V gene lookup returns CDR1 MNHEY and CDR2 SVGEGT. This CDR3 has 15 amino acids. CDR3 bases: TGTGCCAGCAGTTACGTAGCAGCCCGCAACCAGCCCCAGCATTTT. Translation gives CASSYVAARNQPQHF.

The chain recombines TRBV9 with TRBJ2-7, with 7 bases lining up with TRBD1. The CDR3 runs to 13 residues. Germline CDR1 is SGDLS and CDR2 is YYNGEE. With 0 bases clipped from V and 7 bases from J, the junction kept 4 bases outside the gene matches. CDR3 amino acids: CASSVAPDREQYF. The CDR3 DNA reads as TGTGCCAGCAGCGTAGCCCCGGACAGGGAGCAGTACTTC.

This clonotype has a count of ten or more. The rearrangement uses TRBV12-3 or TRBV12-4 and TRBJ2-7; D is uncertain. Trimming stripped 6 bases from V and 7 bases from J, with 16 bases between. CDR3 size: 13 residues. The CDR3 here is CASRPDTIGEQYF. The CDR3 region has the DNA TGTGCCAGCAGACCCGACACGATCGGGGAGCAGTACTTC.

This clonotype was seen a few times. The rearrangement joins TRBV11-3 to TRBJ2-2; 8 nucleotides agree with TRBD2. V trimming: 6 bases; J trimming: 5 bases; junction bases outside the gene matches: 5. Looked up from germline, CDR1 is SGHNT and CDR2 is YENEEA. The CDR3 consists of 14 residues. The CDR3 DNA is TGTGCCAGCAGACGGGGGGGGCAGACCGGGGAGCTGTTTTTT. Amino acids: CASRRGGQTGELFF.